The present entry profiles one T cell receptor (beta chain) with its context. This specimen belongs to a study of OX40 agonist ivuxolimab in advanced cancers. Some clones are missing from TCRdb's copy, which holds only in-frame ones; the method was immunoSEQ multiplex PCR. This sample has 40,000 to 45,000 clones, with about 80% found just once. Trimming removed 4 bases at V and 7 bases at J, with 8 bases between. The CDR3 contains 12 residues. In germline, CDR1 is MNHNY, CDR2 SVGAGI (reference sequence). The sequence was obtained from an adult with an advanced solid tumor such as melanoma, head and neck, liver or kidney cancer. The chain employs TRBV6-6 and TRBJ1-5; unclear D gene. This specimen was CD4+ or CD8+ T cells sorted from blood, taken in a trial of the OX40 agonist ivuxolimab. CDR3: CASSFQGQPQHF. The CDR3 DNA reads TGTGCCAGCAGTTTCCAAGGGCAGCCCCAGCATTTT.